The clone carrying this T cell receptor beta chain came up once. This sample was taken from a study of shared clonotypes between healthy human individuals. This table comes from immunoSEQ multiplex PCR, and its TCRdb copy is limited to in-frame clones, with some not included. In the table there are hundreds of thousands of clones, roughly three quarters of which are singletons. The CDR3 is 15 amino acids. Germline V CDR1 and CDR2: MNHEY, SMNVEV (reference sequence). The junction had 7 bases not matched to a gene; V was cut back by 5 bases and J by 2 bases. The specimen was PBMCs. This chain connects TRBV27 to TRBJ2-7; TRBD1 matches 9 bases. The receptor comes from a woman aged 35 to 49 in good health. Some clones in this sample may be carry-over from other donors' samples. CDR3 in DNA: TGTGCCAGCAGTGCAACAGGGGGCTTCCCCTACGAGCAGTACTTC. Its protein product is CASSATGGFPYEQYF.